This T cell receptor (beta chain) was identified in a study of blood T cell repertoires in COVID-19. As for the study in general: Sites across the United States, Italy and Spain contributed samples from acute and convalescent COVID-19. From T cells, B-cell-depleted T cells, or PBMCs came the material, which was cDNA or gDNA.

As processed by the authors: Amplifying reference gene primers gave estimates of nucleated cell counts. Libraries were prepared by immunoSEQ multiplex PCR; TCRdb keeps only in-frame clonotypes and omits some of them. V, J and clone size reflect that table, while D and trimming were determined from the DNA. Of about 140,000 clones in the sample, around 86% were seen once. CDR3 length: 16 residues. Germline V gives CDR1 SGHDN, CDR2 FVKESK. Trimming cost V 0 bases and J 5 bases; bases outside gene matches: 9. This receptor was identified in a human donor in a cohort sampled during active COVID-19. The material sequenced was peripheral blood. The chain carries TRBV14 and TRBJ2-7; 8 bases fit TRBD2. The CDR3 DNA reads TGTGCCAGCAGCCAAGACTGGGGTCTAGCGGGCGACGAGCAGTACTTC. The encoded protein is CASSQDWGLAGDEQYF.